A single sample gave rise to the 16 T cell receptor beta chains below, sequenced in a study of blood T cell repertoires in COVID-19. Repertoires were generated with immunoSEQ multiplex PCR, while TCRdb's copy carries only in-frame clones and drops some. Found here are more than 150,000 clones, more than 75% of them singletons; the top ten hold around 2.7%. Sequenced sample: peripheral blood. The receptors were gathered from a man in his forties or fifties with active or convalescent COVID-19.

The chain links TRBV7-6 to TRBJ1-3; TRBD1 matches 9 bases. With V trimmed by 1 base and J by 8 bases, 3 bases remained unmatched. The CDR3 consists of 14 residues. Germline V gene lookup returns CDR1 SGHVS and CDR2 FNYEAQ. In DNA form, the CDR3 reads TGTGCCAGCAGCTTAGAGGGACAGGGACACACCATATATTTT. Its protein product is CASSLEGQGHTIYF.

The V call is TRBV20-1, the J call TRBJ1-4; D is unresolved. Germline V gives CDR1 DFQATT, CDR2 SNEGSKA (reference sequence). The CDR3 loop spans 14 amino acids. V was clipped by 6 bases and J by 0 bases, with 11 bases between them. The CDR3 DNA sequence: TGCAGTGCAAGTGCCGGGTCAACTAATGAAAAACTGTTTTTT. Protein: CSASAGSTNEKLFF.

The rearrangement links TRBV28 to TRBJ1-1; a weak D match, TRBD1 (6 bases). Deletions cut 3 bases from V and 3 bases from J, with 11 bases between. CDR1 and CDR2 from the germline V gene are MDHEN and SYDVKM. The CDR3 runs 14 residues. The CDR3, as DNA: TGTGCCAGCAGTTTGGGCAGGGGTGACACTGAAGCTTTCTTT. Its translation: CASSLGRGDTEAFF.

This clone was detected only once. The chain couples TRBV30 to TRBJ2-4, with D hard to call. The CDR3 runs to 12 residues. Germline V gene sequence: CDR1 GTSNPN, CDR2 SVGIG (reference sequence). The V end was cut by 0 bases, the J end by 7 bases, with 7 bases between. CDR3: CAWSVRANIQYF. The CDR3 region has the DNA TGTGCCTGGAGTGTACGCGCCAACATTCAGTACTTC.

The chain links TRBV3-1 (or the pseudogene TRBV3-2) to TRBJ1-2, with 9 bases lining up with TRBD1. The V and J ends lost 5 bases and 8 bases, in that order; junction bases with no gene match: 12. Germline CDR1 and CDR2: LGHDT and YNNKEL (reference sequence). This CDR3 spans 15 amino acids. The CDR3 nucleotides are TGTGCCAGCAGCGGATCGGACAGGGGCGAAAAAGGCTACACCTTC. Translating gives CASSGSDRGEKGYTF.

This clone was recorded once. The chain uses TRBV19 and TRBJ1-5; TRBD1 matches at 9 bases. In germline, CDR1 is LNHDA, CDR2 SQIVND (reference sequence). V lost 3 bases to trimming and J lost 2 bases; unmatched junction nucleotides: 5. This CDR3 contains 16 residues. CDR3 nucleotides: TGTGCCAGTAGTATCGGGGACAGGGTACGCAATCAGCCCCAGCATTTT. Its protein product is CASSIGDRVRNQPQHF.

The chain links TRBV7-3 to TRBJ2-3; 7 bases agree with TRBD2. The CDR3 is made up of 15 amino acids. In germline, CDR1 is SGHTA, CDR2 FQGTGA. The ends lost 5 bases at V and 2 bases at J; junction bases unmatched: 7. The CDR3 DNA sequence: TGTGCCAGCAGCCCCCGACTAGCCGACACAGATACGCAGTATTTT. Its translation is CASSPRLADTDTQYF.

The rearrangement links TRBV28 to TRBJ1-1, with D maybe TRBD1 (5 bases). There are 11 residues in the CDR3. The germline V and J ends were trimmed by 3 bases and 11 bases, with 10 bases remaining between them. CDR1 and CDR2 from the germline V gene are MDHEN and SYDVKM. This CDR3 is CASSFAGSAFF. Here the CDR3 DNA reads TGTGCCAGCAGTTTTGCAGGGTCCGCTTTCTTT.

V and J are TRBV6-2 or TRBV6-3 and TRBJ1-5; D not certain. Germline lookup yields CDR1 MNHEY and CDR2 SVGEGT. The V gene lost 5 bases and the J gene lost 6 bases, with 5 bases spanning the gap. The CDR3 sequence is 11 residues long. In DNA form, the CDR3 reads TGTGCCAGCAGTACGGGTCAGCCCCAGCATTTT. Residues: CASSTGQPQHF.

This clone came up once. This chain connects TRBV2 to TRBJ1-4, with a weak D call TRBD1 (6 bases). V lost 7 bases, J lost 7 bases, and 16 bases lay in between. The CDR3 covers 14 residues. Germline CDR1 reads SNHLY; CDR2 reads FYNNEI. CDR3 nucleotides: TGTGCCAGCATTGAGGGGGGGAGCATTGAAAAACTGTTTTTT. This sequence encodes CASIEGGSIEKLFF.

The table lists this clone with a few counts. The CDR3 sequence is CASLSDSYNEQFF. DNA of the CDR3: TGTGCCAGCCTTAGCGACTCCTACAATGAGCAGTTCTTC. J is TRBJ2-1 and V is TRBV12-3 or TRBV12-4; tentative D call: TRBD2 (5 bases). The CDR3 totals 13 residues. V shed 8 bases and J shed 0 bases, with 8 bases lying between them.

The J gene is TRBJ1-3, the V gene TRBV5-6; no clear D gene. This CDR3 has 15 amino acids. The V and J ends lost 0 bases and 0 bases respectively, with 7 bases between them. Per germline, CDR1 SGHDT and CDR2 YYEEEE. The CDR3 region has the DNA TGTGCCAGCAGCTTGGGAGGGTTCTCTGGAAACACCATATATTTT. Its protein is CASSLGGFSGNTIYF.

The chain has TRBV6-4 and TRBJ1-2; TRBD1 matches at 7 bases. Looked up from germline, CDR1 is MRHNA and CDR2 is SNTAGT. The CDR3 loop spans 14 amino acids. V gave up 6 bases and J gave up 4 bases; unmatched junction bases: 8. The CDR3 spells CASRPGTASYGYTF. The CDR3, as DNA: TGTGCCAGCAGGCCCGGGACAGCGTCCTATGGCTACACCTTC.

In DNA, the CDR3 is TGTGCCAGTAGTATAGATAAAAGGGACAGGGAAGCTTTCTTT. The encoded protein is CASSIDKRDREAFF. The rearrangement uses TRBV19 and TRBJ1-1; 8 bases match TRBD1. Per the germline V gene, CDR1 is LNHDA and CDR2 is SQIVND (reference sequence). The CDR3 has 14 residues. V was pared by 0 bases and J by 8 bases, with 5 bases of the junction left unmatched.

This chain uses TRBV29-1 with TRBJ1-5; the match to TRBD1 covers 7 bases. With V trimmed by 7 bases and J by 5 bases, 8 bases remained unmatched. In germline, CDR1 is SQVTM, CDR2 ANQGSEA. CDR3 length: 13 amino acids. The CDR3 region has the DNA TGCAGCGCAAGGGGGCAGATCGATCAGCCCCAGCATTTT. Translating it yields CSARGQIDQPQHF.

The rearrangement joins TRBV12-3 or TRBV12-4 to TRBJ1-2; D is perhaps TRBD1 (6 bases). Trimming stripped 4 bases from V and 6 bases from J, with 9 bases between. There are 12 residues in the CDR3. The DNA of the CDR3 is TGTGCCAGCAGTTCATACAGGGATGGCTACACCTTC. This codes for CASSSYRDGYTF.